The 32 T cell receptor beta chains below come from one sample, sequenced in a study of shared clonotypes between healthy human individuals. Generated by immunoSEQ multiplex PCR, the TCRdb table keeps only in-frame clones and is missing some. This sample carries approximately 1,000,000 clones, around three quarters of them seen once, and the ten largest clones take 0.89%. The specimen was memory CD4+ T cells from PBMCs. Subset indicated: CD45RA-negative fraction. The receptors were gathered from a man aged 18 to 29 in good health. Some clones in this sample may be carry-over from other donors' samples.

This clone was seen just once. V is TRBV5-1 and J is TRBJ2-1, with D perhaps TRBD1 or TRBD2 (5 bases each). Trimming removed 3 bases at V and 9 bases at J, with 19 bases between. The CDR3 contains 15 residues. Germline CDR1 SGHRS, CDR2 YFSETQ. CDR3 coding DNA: TGCGCCAGCAGCTACGTTGGGGCAGGAAGCGGTGAGCAGTTCTTC. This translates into CASSYVGAGSGEQFF.

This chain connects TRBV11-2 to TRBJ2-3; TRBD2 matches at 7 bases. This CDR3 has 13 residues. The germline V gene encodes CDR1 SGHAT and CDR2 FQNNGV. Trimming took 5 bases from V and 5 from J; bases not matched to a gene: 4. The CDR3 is CASSRTRVDTQYF. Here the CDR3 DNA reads TGTGCCAGCAGCCGGACTAGAGTAGATACGCAGTATTTT.

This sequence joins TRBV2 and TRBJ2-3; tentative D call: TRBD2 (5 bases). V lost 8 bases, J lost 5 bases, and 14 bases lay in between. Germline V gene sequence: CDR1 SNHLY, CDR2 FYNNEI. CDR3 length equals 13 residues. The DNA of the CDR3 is TGTGCCAGCTCTGCGATGGGAGTAGATACGCAGTATTTT. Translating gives CASSAMGVDTQYF.

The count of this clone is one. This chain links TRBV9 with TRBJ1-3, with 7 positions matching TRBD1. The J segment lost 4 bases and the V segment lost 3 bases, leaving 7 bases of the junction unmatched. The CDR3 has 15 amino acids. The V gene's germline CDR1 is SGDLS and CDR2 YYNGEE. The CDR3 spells CASSATGATGNTIYF. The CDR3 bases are TGTGCCAGCAGCGCAACAGGGGCTACCGGAAACACCATATATTTT.

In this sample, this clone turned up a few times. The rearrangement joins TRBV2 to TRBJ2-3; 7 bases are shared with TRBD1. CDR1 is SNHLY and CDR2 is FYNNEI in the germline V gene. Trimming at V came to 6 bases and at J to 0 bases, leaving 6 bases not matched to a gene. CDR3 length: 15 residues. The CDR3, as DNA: TGTGCCAGCAGGATGGGGGACAGTAGCACAGATACGCAGTATTTT. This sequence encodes CASRMGDSSTDTQYF.

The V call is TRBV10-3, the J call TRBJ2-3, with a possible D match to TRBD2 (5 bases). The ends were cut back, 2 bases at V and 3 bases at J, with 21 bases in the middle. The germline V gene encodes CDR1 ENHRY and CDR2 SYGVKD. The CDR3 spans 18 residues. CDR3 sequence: CAISEATLGLTITDTQYF. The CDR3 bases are TGTGCCATCAGTGAGGCGACCCTTGGTTTGACTATAACAGATACGCAGTATTTT.

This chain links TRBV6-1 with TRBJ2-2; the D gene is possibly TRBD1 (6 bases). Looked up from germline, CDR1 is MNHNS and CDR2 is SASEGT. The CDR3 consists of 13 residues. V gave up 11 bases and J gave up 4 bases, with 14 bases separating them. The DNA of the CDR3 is TGTGCCGTGGGGGCGCCGGGCACCGGGGAGCTGTTTTTT. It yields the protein CAVGAPGTGELFF.

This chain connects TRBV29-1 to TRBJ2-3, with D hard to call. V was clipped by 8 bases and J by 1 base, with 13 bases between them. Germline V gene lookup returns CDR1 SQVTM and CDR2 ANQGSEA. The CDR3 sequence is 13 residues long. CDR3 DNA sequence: TGCAGCTCTATCAGTTGGGGCACAGATACGCAGTATTTT. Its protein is CSSISWGTDTQYF.

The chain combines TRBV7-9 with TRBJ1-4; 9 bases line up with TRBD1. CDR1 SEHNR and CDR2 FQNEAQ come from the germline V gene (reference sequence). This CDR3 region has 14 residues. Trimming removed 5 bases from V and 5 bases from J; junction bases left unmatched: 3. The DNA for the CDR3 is TGTGCCAGCAGCAGCGGGACAGGGAATGAAAAACTGTTTTTT. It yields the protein CASSSGTGNEKLFF.

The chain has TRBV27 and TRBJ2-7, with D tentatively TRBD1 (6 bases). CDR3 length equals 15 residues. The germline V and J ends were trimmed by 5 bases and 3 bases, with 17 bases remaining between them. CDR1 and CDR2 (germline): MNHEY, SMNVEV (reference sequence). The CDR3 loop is CASSALPGHFYEQYF. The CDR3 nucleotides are TGTGCCAGCAGTGCACTACCGGGACACTTCTACGAGCAGTACTTC.

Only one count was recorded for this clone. The CDR3 is CASSQVISGRNEQFF. CDR3 DNA: TGCGCCAGCAGCCAAGTTATTAGCGGGAGAAATGAGCAGTTCTTC. V gene TRBV4-1 combines with J gene TRBJ2-1; 9 bases match TRBD2. The CDR3 sequence is 15 residues long. Germline-derived CDR1 and CDR2 are MGHRA and YSYEKL. The V segment lost 1 base and the J segment 7 bases; nucleotides outside the gene matches: 5.

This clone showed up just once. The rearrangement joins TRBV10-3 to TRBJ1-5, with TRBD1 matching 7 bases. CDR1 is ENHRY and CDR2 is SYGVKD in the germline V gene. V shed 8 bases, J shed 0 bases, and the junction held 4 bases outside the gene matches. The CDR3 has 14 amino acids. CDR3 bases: TGTGCCATCGGACAGGATTATAGCAATCAGCCCCAGCATTTT. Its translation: CAIGQDYSNQPQHF.

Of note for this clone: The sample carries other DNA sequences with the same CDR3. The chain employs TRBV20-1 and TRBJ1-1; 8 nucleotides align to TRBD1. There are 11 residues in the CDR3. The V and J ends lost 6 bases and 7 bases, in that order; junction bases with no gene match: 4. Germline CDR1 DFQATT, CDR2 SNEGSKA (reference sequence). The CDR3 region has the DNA TGCAGTGCCCGAGACAGGGGTGAAGCTTTCTTT. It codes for CSARDRGEAFF.

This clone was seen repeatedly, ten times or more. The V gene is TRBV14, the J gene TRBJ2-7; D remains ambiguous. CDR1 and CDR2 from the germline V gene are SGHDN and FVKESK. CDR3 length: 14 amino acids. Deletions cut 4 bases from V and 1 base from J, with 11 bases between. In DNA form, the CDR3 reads TGTGCCAGCAGCCTCCAGACCCGATCCTACGAGCAGTACTTC. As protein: CASSLQTRSYEQYF.

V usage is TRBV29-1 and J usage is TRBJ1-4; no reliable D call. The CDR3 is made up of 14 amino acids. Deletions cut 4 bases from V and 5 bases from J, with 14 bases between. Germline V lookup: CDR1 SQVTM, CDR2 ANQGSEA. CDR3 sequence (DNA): TGCAGCGTTGTCGTCTCGGGCACAAATGAAAAACTGTTTTTT. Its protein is CSVVVSGTNEKLFF.

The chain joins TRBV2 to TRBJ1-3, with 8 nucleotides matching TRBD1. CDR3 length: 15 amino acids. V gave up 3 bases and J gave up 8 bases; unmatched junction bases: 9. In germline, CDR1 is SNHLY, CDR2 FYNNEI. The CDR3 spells CASSENAGGADTIYF. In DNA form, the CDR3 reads TGTGCCAGCAGTGAGAACGCAGGGGGCGCGGACACCATATATTTT. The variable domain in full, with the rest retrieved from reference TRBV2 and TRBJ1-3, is EPEVTQTPSHQVTQMGQEVILRCVPISNHLYFYWYRQILGQKVEFLVSFYNNEISEKSEIFDDQFSVERPDGSNFTLKIRSTKLEDSAMYFCASSENAGGADTIYFGEGSWLTVV.

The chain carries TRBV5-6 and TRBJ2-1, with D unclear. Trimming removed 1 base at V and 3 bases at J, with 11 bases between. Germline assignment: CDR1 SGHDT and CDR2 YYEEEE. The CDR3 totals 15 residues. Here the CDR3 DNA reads TGTGCCAGCAGCTTGTGGGTAGCAGACTACAATGAGCAGTTCTTC. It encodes CASSLWVADYNEQFF.

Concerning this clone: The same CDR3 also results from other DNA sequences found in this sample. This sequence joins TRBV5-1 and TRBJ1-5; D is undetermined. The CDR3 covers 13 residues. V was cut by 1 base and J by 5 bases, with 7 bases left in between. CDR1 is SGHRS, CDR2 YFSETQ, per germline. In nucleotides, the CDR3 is TGCGCCAGCAGCTTGCGGGGAGATCAGCCCCAGCATTTT. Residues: CASSLRGDQPQHF.

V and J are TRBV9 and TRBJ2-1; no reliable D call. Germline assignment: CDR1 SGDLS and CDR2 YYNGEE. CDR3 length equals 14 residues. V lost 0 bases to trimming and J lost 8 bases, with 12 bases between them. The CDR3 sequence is CASSVGVGFDEQFF. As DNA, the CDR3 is TGTGCCAGCAGCGTAGGGGTAGGGTTCGATGAGCAGTTCTTC.

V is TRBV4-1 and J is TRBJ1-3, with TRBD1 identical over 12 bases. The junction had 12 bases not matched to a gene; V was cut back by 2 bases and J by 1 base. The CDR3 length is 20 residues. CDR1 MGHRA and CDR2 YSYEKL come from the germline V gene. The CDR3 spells CASSQHPGQGASASGNTIYF. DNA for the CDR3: TGCGCCAGCAGCCAACACCCGGGACAGGGGGCGTCGGCGTCTGGAAACACCATATATTTT.

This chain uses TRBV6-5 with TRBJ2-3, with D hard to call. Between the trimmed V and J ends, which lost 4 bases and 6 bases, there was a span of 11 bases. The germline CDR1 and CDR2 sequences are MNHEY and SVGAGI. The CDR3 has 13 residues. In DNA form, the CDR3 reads TGTGCCAGCAGTTGGACCCACGGGGATACGCAGTATTTT. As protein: CASSWTHGDTQYF.

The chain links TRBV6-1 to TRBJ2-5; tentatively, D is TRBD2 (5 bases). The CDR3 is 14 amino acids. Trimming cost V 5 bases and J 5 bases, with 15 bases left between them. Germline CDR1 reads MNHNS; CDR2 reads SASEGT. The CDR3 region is CASSPGSSRETQYF. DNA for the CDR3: TGTGCCAGCAGTCCCGGGTCTAGCAGGGAGACCCAGTACTTC.

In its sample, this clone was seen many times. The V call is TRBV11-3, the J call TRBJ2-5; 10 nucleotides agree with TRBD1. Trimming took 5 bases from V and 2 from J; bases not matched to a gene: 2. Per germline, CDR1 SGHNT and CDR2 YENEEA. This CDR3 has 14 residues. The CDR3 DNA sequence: TGTGCCAGCAGCCCGGACAGGGGGCAAGAGACCCAGTACTTC. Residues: CASSPDRGQETQYF. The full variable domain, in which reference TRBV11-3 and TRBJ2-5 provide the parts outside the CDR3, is EAGVVQSPRYKIIEKKQPVAFWCNPISGHNTLYWYLQNLGQGPELLIRYENEEAVDDSQLPKDRFSAERLKGVDSTLKIQPAELGDSAVYLCASSPDRGQETQYFGPGTRLLVL.

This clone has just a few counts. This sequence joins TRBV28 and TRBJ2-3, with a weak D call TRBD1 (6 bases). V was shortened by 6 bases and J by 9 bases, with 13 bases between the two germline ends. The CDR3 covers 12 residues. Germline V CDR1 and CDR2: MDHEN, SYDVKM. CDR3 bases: TGTGCCAGCAGCCTGGCCGGGACAACGCAGTATTTT. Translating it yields CASSLAGTTQYF.

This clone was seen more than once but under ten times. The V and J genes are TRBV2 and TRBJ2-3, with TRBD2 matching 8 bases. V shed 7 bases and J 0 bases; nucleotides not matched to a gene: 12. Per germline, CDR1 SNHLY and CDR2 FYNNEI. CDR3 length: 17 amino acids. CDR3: CASILGVLAESTDTQYF. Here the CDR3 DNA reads TGTGCCAGCATCCTCGGAGTACTAGCGGAAAGCACAGATACGCAGTATTTT.

CDR3 amino acids: CASSVDWGSGNTIYF. DNA of the CDR3: TGTGCCAGCAGCGTAGACTGGGGTTCTGGAAACACCATATATTTT. This chain links TRBV9 with TRBJ1-3; D is unresolved. CDR3 length: 15 amino acids. The V end lost 0 bases, the J end lost 1 base, and 8 bases lay between the germline ends. CDR1 and CDR2 (germline): SGDLS, YYNGEE.

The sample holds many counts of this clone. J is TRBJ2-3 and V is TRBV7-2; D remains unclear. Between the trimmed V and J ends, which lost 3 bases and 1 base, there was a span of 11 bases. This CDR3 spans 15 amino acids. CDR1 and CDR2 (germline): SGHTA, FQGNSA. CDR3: CASSFRTPGTDTQYF. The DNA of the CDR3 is TGTGCCAGCAGCTTTAGGACCCCGGGCACAGATACGCAGTATTTT.

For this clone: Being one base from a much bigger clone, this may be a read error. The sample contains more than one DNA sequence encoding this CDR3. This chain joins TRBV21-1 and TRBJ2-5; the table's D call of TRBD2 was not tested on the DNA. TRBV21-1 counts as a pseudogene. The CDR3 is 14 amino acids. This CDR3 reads CASSKLSAGETQYF. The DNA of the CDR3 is TGTGCCAGTAGCAAACTATCCGCGGGAGAGACCCAGTACTTC.

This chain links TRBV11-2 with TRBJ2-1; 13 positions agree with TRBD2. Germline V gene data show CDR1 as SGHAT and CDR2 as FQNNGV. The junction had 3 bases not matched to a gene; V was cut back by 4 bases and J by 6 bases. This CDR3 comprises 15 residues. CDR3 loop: CASSSGTSGINEQFF. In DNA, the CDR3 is TGTGCCAGCAGCTCAGGGACTAGCGGGATCAATGAGCAGTTCTTC.

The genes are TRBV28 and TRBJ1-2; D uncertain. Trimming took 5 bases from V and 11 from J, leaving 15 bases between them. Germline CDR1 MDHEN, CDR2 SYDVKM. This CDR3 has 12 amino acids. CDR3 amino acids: CASSPLTSVYTF. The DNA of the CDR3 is TGTGCCAGCAGTCCACTGACATCCGTATACACCTTC.

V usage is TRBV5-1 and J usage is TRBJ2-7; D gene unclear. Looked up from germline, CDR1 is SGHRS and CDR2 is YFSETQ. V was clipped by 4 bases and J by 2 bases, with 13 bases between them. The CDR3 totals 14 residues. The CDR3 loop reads CASSLEWATYEQYF. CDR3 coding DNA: TGCGCCAGCAGCCTGGAATGGGCTACCTACGAGCAGTACTTC.

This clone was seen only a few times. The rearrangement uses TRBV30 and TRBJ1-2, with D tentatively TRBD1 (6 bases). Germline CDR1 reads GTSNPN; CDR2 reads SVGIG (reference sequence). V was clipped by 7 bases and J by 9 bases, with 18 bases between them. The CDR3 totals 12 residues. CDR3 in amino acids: CASTQGIGSYTF. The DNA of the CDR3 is TGTGCCTCGACGCAGGGGATAGGGAGCTACACCTTC.